This T cell receptor beta chain is drawn from a study of T-cell memory formation after mild COVID-19. General study findings and limits: The CD4+ clones that contracted clustered mainly within CM and EM, and the CD8+ clones concentrated in EMRA. Researchers could not confirm that second-wave clones peaking on day 37 targeted SARS-CoV-2. Detection of some responders pre-infection suggested pre-existing cross-reactive memory T cells participated.

This clonotype was counted only a few times. The antigen is not known. Employing constant-segment primers, 5'RACE generated TCR alpha and TCR beta cDNA libraries bearing sample barcodes and UMIs. TCRdb independently ran MiXCR on the 5' RACE reads; one entry per CDR3 protein. Altogether under 300,000 distinct CDR3 sequences are present, 8% to 10% being singletons, with the ten largest covering 22%. The germline V and J ends were trimmed by 1 base and 2 bases, with 8 bases remaining between them. CDR1 is SGHAT, CDR2 FQNNGV, per germline. This CDR3 is built from 14 residues. The gene calls are TRBV11-2 and TRBJ2-5; D not certain. Input material: PBMCs or a T cell subset sorted from them (not recorded which). This receptor was obtained from a young man who had mild COVID-19 (a few samples of this study predate the infection). Cell type and time point are not known. DNA for the CDR3: TGTGCCAGCAGCTTAGGCGTCGGACAAGAGACCCAGTACTTC. Its protein product is CASSLGVGQETQYF.